Below are 7 T cell receptor beta chains sequenced from a single sample in a study of regulatory T cells in long-lasting Graves disease. HTBI primers from iRepertoire and Arm-PCR of CDR3 regions yielded the TCR beta libraries. TCRdb processed the multiplex PCR reads anew with MiXCR; each CDR3 protein has one entry. In the table there are around 250,000 distinct CDR3 sequences, 15% to 20% of which are singletons. Time point defined: newly diagnosed GD, antithyroid drugs for less than 3 months. The authors made the TCR library using RNA they extracted from PBMCs. These data are also associated with another study on T cells in Graves' hyperthyroidism and ophthalmopathy.

Sequences were derived from peripheral blood mononuclear cells (PBMCs), sampled at new diagnosis, from a patient treated with antithyroid drugs. Receptors originate from a woman in her twenties or thirties with Graves disease.

Worth noting for this clonotype: The junction and the germline gene differ at one end; a read error may be behind it. V is TRBV5-1 and J is TRBJ1-1, with a tentative D call TRBD1 (6 bases). This CDR3 has 16 residues. Germline V gene sequence: CDR1 SGHRS, CDR2 YFSETQ. In DNA form, the CDR3 reads TGTGCCAGCAGCGTAGTGGTCACAGGGATGAACACTGAAGCTTTCTTT. It specifies CASSVVVTGMNTEAFF.

This clonotype has a count of ten or more. The chain links TRBV27 to TRBJ2-3, with D uncertain. CDR3 length equals 14 residues. Germline CDR1 and CDR2: MNHEY and SMNVEV (reference sequence). Trimming removed 4 bases from V and 0 bases from J, with 8 bases in between. Here the CDR3 reads CASSYRESTDTQYF. CDR3 in DNA: TGTGCCAGCAGTTACAGAGAAAGCACAGATACGCAGTATTTT.

This clonotype was seen repeatedly, ten times or more. This chain joins TRBV5-1 and TRBJ1-2; 7 bases line up with TRBD1. CDR1 is SGHRS and CDR2 is YFSETQ in the germline V gene. The V segment lost 0 bases and the J segment 7 bases; nucleotides outside the gene matches: 12. The CDR3 is 16 amino acids. In nucleotides, the CDR3 is TGCGCCAGCAGCTTGGGACAGGGCCCAAGCCTGGGTGGCTACACCTTC. Translation gives CASSLGQGPSLGGYTF.

The table lists this clonotype with many counts. Germline is not matched at one junction end, which may reflect a read error. V is TRBV5-1 and J is TRBJ2-7; 12 bases line up with TRBD2. CDR1 SGHRS and CDR2 YFSETQ come from the germline V gene. CDR3 length equals 15 residues. The CDR3 DNA reads as TGTGCCAGCAGCCCGACTAGCGGGGGTTCCTACGAGCAGTACTTC. Amino acids: CASSPTSGGSYEQYF.

A remark on this clonotype: A far larger clone is only one base removed, so a read error is likely. The CDR3: CASSSSGLNTDTQYF. DNA of the CDR3: TGTGCCAGCAGCTCCTCGGGACTGAACACAGATACGCAGTATTTT. The V call is TRBV7-2, the J call TRBJ2-3; D perhaps matches TRBD2 (6 bases). Germline CDR1 is SGHTA and CDR2 is FQGNSA. The germline V and J ends were trimmed by 4 bases and 2 bases, with 13 bases remaining between them. The CDR3 is made up of 15 amino acids.

In this sample, this clonotype turned up many times. The chain uses TRBV7-9 and TRBJ1-3, with D possibly matching TRBD1 (6 bases). There are 14 residues in the CDR3. Trimming stripped 5 bases from V and 0 bases from J, with 8 bases between. Germline CDR1 reads SEHNR; CDR2 reads FQNEAQ (reference sequence). CDR3 nucleotides: TGTGCCAGCAGCGGACAGCGCTCTGGAAACACCATATATTTT. Its translation is CASSGQRSGNTIYF.

The V and J genes are TRBV9 and TRBJ1-6; D not resolved. Trimming pared 0 bases from V and 5 bases from J, leaving 3 bases between. Germline lookup yields CDR1 SGDLS and CDR2 YYNGEE. The CDR3 is 13 residues long. DNA of the CDR3: TGTGCCAGCAGCGTAGGAGATAATTCACCCCTCCACTTT. Translated, it gives CASSVGDNSPLHF.